This T cell receptor (beta chain) was observed in a study of blood T cell repertoires in COVID-19. Clones were read by immunoSEQ multiplex PCR, and TCRdb kept only the in-frame ones, dropping some. The data hold about 40,000 clones, with approximately 80% observed a single time. The germline CDR1 and CDR2 sequences are MGHRA and YSYEKL. The length of the CDR3 is 17 residues. V gave up 4 bases and J gave up 1 base; unmatched junction bases: 9. Input material: peripheral blood. This rearrangement joins TRBV4-1 to TRBJ2-1; 8 nucleotides line up with TRBD2. This TCR was sampled from a woman aged 55-70 years with acute or convalescent COVID-19. CDR3 region: CASSLTGSGSSYNEQFF. The DNA for the CDR3 is TGCGCCAGCAGCCTGACAGGAAGCGGGAGTTCCTACAATGAGCAGTTCTTC.